This T cell receptor (beta chain) was recovered during a study of blood T cell repertoires in COVID-19. Study details: Some COVID-19 samples were acute and others convalescent; all came from the United States, Italy and Spain. Sample material is recorded as cDNA or gDNA derived from T cells, B-cell-depleted T cells, or PBMCs.

Per the study methods: How many nucleated cells were present was estimated from reference gene primer amplification. Sequencing was performed with immunoSEQ multiplex PCR; in TCRdb, only in-frame clones are kept and a portion is missing. The V and J calls and the clone size are those of that table, but D and trimming were determined from the DNA. The profile shows approximately 670,000 clones, about 90% of them singletons. V lost 7 bases and J lost 3, with 12 bases in between. The CDR3 loop spans 14 amino acids. The germline CDR1 and CDR2 sequences are LGHDT and YNNKEL (reference sequence). J is TRBJ2-2 and V is TRBV3-1 (or the pseudogene TRBV3-2); no clear D. The receptor's source is a woman under 30 with acute or convalescent COVID-19. The sample was peripheral blood. CDR3 nucleotide sequence: TGTGCCAGCACCCGAGGTGCGGACACCGGGGAGCTGTTTTTT. Protein product: CASTRGADTGELFF.